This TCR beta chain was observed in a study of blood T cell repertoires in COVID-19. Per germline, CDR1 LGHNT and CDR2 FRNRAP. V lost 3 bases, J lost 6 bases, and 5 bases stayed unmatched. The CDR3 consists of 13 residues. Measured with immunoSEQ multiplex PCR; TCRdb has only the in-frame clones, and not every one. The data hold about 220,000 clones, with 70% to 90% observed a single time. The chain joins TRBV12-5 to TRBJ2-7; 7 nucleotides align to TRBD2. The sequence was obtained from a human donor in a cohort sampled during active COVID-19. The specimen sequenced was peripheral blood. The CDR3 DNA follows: TGTGCTAGTGGTTTAAGCGGGGCTTCCGAGCAGTACTTC. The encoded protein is CASGLSGASEQYF.